Listed here are 20 T cell receptor beta chains from one sample, sequenced in a study of CD8+CD57+ T cells in acquired aplastic anemia. Patients chosen for sequencing had shown CD8+CD57+ cell expansion by flow cytometry. CDR3 and TCR beta VDJ profiling relied on a genomic DNA template. TCRdb re-called the reads through MiXCR, storing one row per CDR3 protein. The sample lists approximately 300,000 distinct CDR3 sequences, roughly 59% seen once, with around 1.3% in the top ten. The specimen sequenced was sorted CD4+, CD8+, or CD8+CD57+ T cells (not recorded which) from PBMCs. All receptors derive from a human donor with aplastic anemia.

In the case of this clonotype: Since no conserved phenylalanine or tryptophan closes the CDR3, a read error is the likely cause. It is unclear where the CDR3 begins or ends on the DNA, so no DNA is shown, and the CDR3 is as TCRdb lists it. The chain joins TRBV19 to TRBJ2-3; the table's D call, TRBD2, has no DNA check behind it. Germline loops: CDR1 LNHDA, CDR2 SQIVND (reference sequence). The CDR3 spans 16 amino acids, including both terminal residues. CDR3 in amino acids: CASSILAGGMHRYAVV.

This clonotype has a count of ten or more. V gene TRBV19 combines with J gene TRBJ2-7; no clear D gene. V dropped 3 bases and J dropped 4 bases, with 7 bases sitting between them. CDR3 length equals 12 residues. Germline CDR1 LNHDA, CDR2 SQIVND (reference sequence). Here the CDR3 DNA reads TGTGCCAGTAGTATGATCGGGTACGAGCAGTACTTC. Translating it yields CASSMIGYEQYF.

This clonotype was observed many times. The chain links TRBV9 to TRBJ2-3; TRBD1 agrees at 7 bases. Germline trimming cut 3 bases from V and 0 bases from J; bases unmatched to any gene: 7. CDR1 and CDR2 (germline): SGDLS, YYNGEE. The CDR3 is made up of 16 amino acids. The CDR3 spells CASSARQGVSTDTQYF. The CDR3 region has the DNA TGTGCCAGCAGCGCCAGACAGGGCGTAAGCACAGATACGCAGTATTTT.

The chain links TRBV20-1 to TRBJ2-1; 12 nucleotides agree with TRBD2. CDR3 length: 12 residues. Germline loops: CDR1 DFQATT, CDR2 SNEGSKA (reference sequence). Trimming took 7 bases from V and 12 from J; bases not matched to a gene: 7. The CDR3 spells CSGALAGGLQFF. CDR3 in DNA: TGCAGTGGGGCCCTAGCGGGAGGGCTGCAGTTCTTC.

A remark on this clonotype: One junction end does not reproduce the germline sequence, and a read error may be involved. CDR3 nucleotides: TGTGCCGGCAGCAAGGGGATCGAGCAGTACTTC. This sequence encodes CAGSKGIEQYF. The V call is TRBV7-2, the J call TRBJ2-7; D may be TRBD1 (5 bases). CDR1 and CDR2 (germline): SGHTA, FQGNSA. This CDR3 comprises 11 residues.

This clonotype has ten or more counts. The chain recombines TRBV18 with TRBJ1-1, with 9 bases that match TRBD1. The CDR3 extends over 17 amino acids. The V gene end was trimmed by 2 bases and the J gene end by 3 bases; junction bases not matched to a gene: 10. Per the germline V gene, CDR1 is KGHSH and CDR2 is LQKENI. The CDR3, as DNA: TGTGCCAGCTCACCAATATGGACAGGGGAAGAAGACACTGAAGCTTTCTTT. This codes for CASSPIWTGEEDTEAFF.

This chain joins TRBV2 and TRBJ2-1; 12 nucleotides match TRBD1. The V and J ends lost 7 bases and 5 bases, in that order; junction bases with no gene match: 12. The CDR3 length is 17 residues. Germline lookup yields CDR1 SNHLY and CDR2 FYNNEI. The CDR3 DNA reads TGTGCCAGCACTTGGGGGGACAGGGGGCGCGGGAACAATGAGCAGTTCTTC. This encodes CASTWGDRGRGNNEQFF.

J is TRBJ2-3 and V is TRBV12-3 or TRBV12-4, with 8 bases identical to TRBD2. This CDR3 is 15 amino acids long. V gave up 6 bases and J gave up 11 bases; unmatched junction bases: 16. CDR3 sequence reads: CASSPSGRVYNEQYF. Here the CDR3 DNA reads TGTGCCAGCAGCCCAAGCGGGAGAGTCTACAATGAGCAGTATTTT.

Note on this clonotype: No conserved phenylalanine or tryptophan is present at the end of the CDR3, so a read error is the likely explanation. CDR3 sequence: CASSFMTGGEETQYL. CDR3 DNA sequence: TGTGCCAGCAGTTTTATGACAGGGGGCGAAGAGACCCAGTACCTC. The chain couples TRBV12-3 or TRBV12-4 to TRBJ2-5; 10 bases agree with TRBD1. The CDR3 contains 15 residues. J was trimmed by 3 bases and V by 3 bases; bases with no gene match: 4.

The chain carries TRBV10-3 and TRBJ2-7; D possibly corresponds to TRBD1 (5 bases). The CDR3 covers 12 residues. Germline values: CDR1 ENHRY, CDR2 SYGVKD. Trimming stripped 6 bases from V and 4 bases from J, with 10 bases between. The CDR3 DNA sequence: TGTGCCATCAGCCAAGGACAATACGAGCAGTACTTC. Amino acid sequence: CAISQGQYEQYF.

This sequence joins TRBV7-2 and TRBJ1-5; D not certain. Trimming took 6 bases from V and 6 from J, leaving 9 bases between them. The V gene's germline CDR1 is SGHTA and CDR2 FQGNSA. The CDR3 totals 12 residues. The CDR3 protein is CASSFVSQPQHF. The CDR3 DNA reads TGTGCCAGCAGTTTCGTAAGTCAGCCCCAGCATTTT.

This clonotype was picked up a small number of times. This rearrangement joins TRBV7-9 to TRBJ2-3; 9 bases fit TRBD2. The germline CDR1 and CDR2 sequences are SEHNR and FQNEAQ (reference sequence). J was trimmed by 1 base and V by 6 bases; bases with no gene match: 8. The CDR3 consists of 16 residues. Here the CDR3 DNA reads TGTGCCAGCAGAGGTAGCGGGGGCGAGGGCACAGATACGCAGTATTTT. Encoded protein: CASRGSGGEGTDTQYF.

This chain uses TRBV7-9 with TRBJ1-4, with TRBD1 identical over 8 bases. CDR1 and CDR2 from the germline V gene are SEHNR and FQNEAQ (reference sequence). Trimming at V came to 5 bases and at J to 6 bases, leaving 8 bases not matched to a gene. This CDR3 spans 15 amino acids. The CDR3 is CASSLQGQDYEKLFF. CDR3 in DNA: TGTGCCAGCAGCCTCCAGGGACAGGACTATGAAAAACTGTTTTTT.

This chain links TRBV5-1 with TRBJ1-5; D is perhaps TRBD1 (6 bases). CDR1 is SGHRS, CDR2 YFSETQ, per germline. Trimming cost V 2 bases and J 5 bases, with 17 bases left between them. This CDR3 contains 16 residues. CDR3 loop: CASSFTGTKVDQPQHF. The CDR3 nucleotides read TGCGCCAGCAGCTTCACAGGGACAAAGGTTGATCAGCCCCAGCATTTT.

DNA of the CDR3: TGTGCCAGCAGCACTAGCCGACGTCATAATGAAAAACTGTTTTTT. This translates into CASSTSRRHNEKLFF. V is TRBV7-9 and J is TRBJ1-4; no reliable D call. CDR1 SEHNR and CDR2 FQNEAQ come from the germline V gene (reference sequence). V was shortened by 5 bases and J by 4 bases, with 14 bases between the two germline ends. The CDR3 extends over 15 amino acids.

The chain uses TRBV19 and TRBJ1-5; D gene ambiguous. Germline V gene sequence: CDR1 LNHDA, CDR2 SQIVND (reference sequence). The CDR3 extends over 13 amino acids. The V and J ends lost 5 bases and 14 bases respectively, with 19 bases between them. The DNA for the CDR3 is TGTGCCAGTAGTCGGCGGGGATCAGACTACGAGCATTTT. It codes for CASSRRGSDYEHF.

This clonotype appeared a few times. The V gene is TRBV2, the J gene TRBJ1-2; D uncertain. Per the germline V gene, CDR1 is SNHLY and CDR2 is FYNNEI. V lost 2 bases and J lost 2, with 6 bases in between. This CDR3 is built from 13 residues. CDR3 in DNA: TGTGCCAGCAGTGAACAGGTGAACTATGGCTACACCTTC. It specifies CASSEQVNYGYTF.

Here the CDR3 DNA reads TGCAGTGCTAGAGTGGGGTCTGGAACAACAGTCGAGCAGTACTTC. It yields the protein CSARVGSGTTVEQYF. The chain combines TRBV20-1 with TRBJ2-7; D is undetermined. In germline, CDR1 is DFQATT, CDR2 SNEGSKA (reference sequence). This CDR3 region has 15 residues. V lost 1 base and J lost 6, with 19 bases in between.

This clonotype was detected ten times or more. This chain uses TRBV5-1 with TRBJ1-2, with D unclear. Trimming shortened V by 2 bases and J by 7 bases, and 9 bases separated the two germline ends. The CDR3 loop spans 12 amino acids. The V gene's germline CDR1 is SGHRS and CDR2 YFSETQ. CDR3 sequence (DNA): TGCGCCAGCAGCTTTGGGGAGTTTGGCTACACCTTC. It is translated as CASSFGEFGYTF. The full variable domain, with the rest looked up from reference TRBV5-1 and TRBJ1-2, is KAGVTQTPRYLIKTRGQQVTLSCSPISGHRSVSWYQQTPGQGLQFLFEYFSETQRNKGNFPGRFSGRQFSNSRSEMNVSTLELGDSALYLCASSFGEFGYTFGSGTRLTVV.

This clonotype was picked up many times. CDR3 coding DNA: TGTGCCAGCAGTGCGGAGGTTCCCCCCCTAAACATTCAGTACTTC. Its translation is CASSAEVPPLNIQYF. The rearrangement links TRBV2 to TRBJ2-4, with a weak D call TRBD2 (5 bases). The CDR3 runs 15 residues. The V end was cut by 4 bases, the J end by 6 bases, with 16 bases between. Germline CDR1 SNHLY, CDR2 FYNNEI.